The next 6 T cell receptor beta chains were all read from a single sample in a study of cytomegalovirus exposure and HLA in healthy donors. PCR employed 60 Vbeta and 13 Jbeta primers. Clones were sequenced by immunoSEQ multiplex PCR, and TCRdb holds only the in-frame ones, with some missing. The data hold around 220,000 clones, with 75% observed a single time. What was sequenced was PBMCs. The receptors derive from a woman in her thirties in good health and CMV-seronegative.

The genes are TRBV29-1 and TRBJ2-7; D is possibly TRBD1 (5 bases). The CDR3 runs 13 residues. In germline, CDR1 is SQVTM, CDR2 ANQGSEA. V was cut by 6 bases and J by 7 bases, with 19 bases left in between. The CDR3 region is CSVERRRVGEQYF. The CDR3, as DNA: TGCAGCGTAGAACGTCGCAGGGTTGGGGAGCAGTACTTC.

CDR3 nucleotides: TGTGCCAGCTCACCACCGGCAGGGACTGGGGCCAACGTCCTGACTTTC. It encodes CASSPPAGTGANVLTF. The rearrangement links TRBV18 to TRBJ2-6; TRBD1 is a possible D gene (5 bases). With 0 bases removed from V and 2 bases from J, the gap between germline ends came to 8 bases. The length of the CDR3 is 16 residues. Germline V gene data show CDR1 as KGHSH and CDR2 as LQKENI.

Here the CDR3 DNA reads TGCAGCGTTTCCGGGACAGGGGGCGGTGAAGCTTTCTTT. Translated: CSVSGTGGGEAFF. The rearrangement links TRBV29-1 to TRBJ1-1, with 12 bases aligning to TRBD1. Germline values: CDR1 SQVTM, CDR2 ANQGSEA. The trim removed 5 bases at V and 7 bases at J, leaving 5 bases unmatched. The CDR3 has 13 amino acids.

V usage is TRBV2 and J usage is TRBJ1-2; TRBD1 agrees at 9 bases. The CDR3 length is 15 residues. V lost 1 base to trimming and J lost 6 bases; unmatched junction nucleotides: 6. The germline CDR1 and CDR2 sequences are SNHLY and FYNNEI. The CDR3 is CASSEEDRGSDGYTF. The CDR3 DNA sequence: TGTGCCAGCAGTGAAGAGGACAGGGGAAGCGATGGCTACACCTTC.

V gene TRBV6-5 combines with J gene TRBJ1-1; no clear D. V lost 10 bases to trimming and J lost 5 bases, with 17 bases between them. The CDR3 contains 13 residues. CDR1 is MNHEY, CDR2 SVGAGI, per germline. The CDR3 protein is CATSLARRTEAFF. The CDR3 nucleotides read TGTGCCACCTCCCTAGCGAGACGAACTGAAGCTTTCTTT.

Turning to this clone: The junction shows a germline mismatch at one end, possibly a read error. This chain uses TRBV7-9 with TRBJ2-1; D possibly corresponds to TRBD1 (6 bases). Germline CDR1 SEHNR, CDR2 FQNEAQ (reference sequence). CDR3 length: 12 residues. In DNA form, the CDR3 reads TGTTCCAGCAGCCAAGGGGGACACGAGCAGTTCTTC. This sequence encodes CSSSQGGHEQFF.